This TCR beta chain was observed in a study of cytomegalovirus exposure and HLA in healthy donors. General study points: Owing to their indistinguishability, certain V segments, notably TRBV6-2 and TRBV6-3, were excluded. Reportedly, HLA-A and HLA-B alleles of most subjects were accurately predicted from TCR beta.

Use of 60 Vbeta and 13 Jbeta primers characterized the PCR. Profiled with immunoSEQ multiplex PCR; TCRdb holds only in-frame clones, not every one. The sample includes under 250,000 clones, around 81% seen only once; the top ten take roughly 10%. A note on this clone: Its cognate antigen is unknown.

Trimming stripped 3 bases from V and 10 bases from J, with 10 bases between. From germline, CDR1 is SGDLS and CDR2 YYNGEE. This CDR3 has 11 amino acids. V gene TRBV9 combines with J gene TRBJ2-5; D ambiguous. The sequenced material came from PBMCs. The origin of this receptor is a woman between 45 and 65 years old in good health and CMV-seropositive. This chain's CDR3 is CASSAADGQYF. CDR3 DNA: TGTGCCAGCAGCGCCGCGGATGGCCAGTACTTC.